This T cell receptor beta chain emerged from a study of blood T cell repertoires in COVID-19. The table came from immunoSEQ multiplex PCR; TCRdb's copy has only in-frame clones and leaves some out. The data contain over 95,000 clones, 80% to 85% of them seen just once; the ten biggest clones take up about 2%. V shed 2 bases, J shed 1 base, and the junction held 5 bases outside the gene matches. Germline V gene lookup returns CDR1 SGHRS and CDR2 YFSETQ. The length of the CDR3 is 17 residues. A word on this clone: A much larger clone lies one base from this, so it may be a read error.

This sequence originates from a man in his 70s with active or convalescent COVID-19. The chain has TRBV5-1 and TRBJ2-2, with TRBD2 matching 10 bases. The specimen was peripheral blood. CDR3 protein: CASSFQAGGVNTGELFF. For the CDR3, the DNA is TGCGCCAGCAGCTTCCAAGCGGGGGGGGTGAACACCGGGGAGCTGTTTTTT.